This TCR beta chain was sequenced during a study of shared clonotypes between healthy human individuals. About the research overall: Each donor's CD4 naive and CD4 memory cells filled three plates apiece, CD8 naive two, and CD8 memory one. General study findings and limits: Rarefaction revealed incomplete sorted-subset sequencing despite large depth.

The assay was immunoSEQ multiplex PCR, and TCRdb's table has in-frame clones only and misses some. This sample has more than 2 million clones, with 85% to 95% found just once. CD8 cells regarded as naive lacked CD45RO, were positively chosen for CCR7, and omitted terminally differentiated effector memory CD45RA+ cells. The count of this clone is one. The antigen remains undetermined. From germline, CDR1 is LNHDA and CDR2 SQIVND (reference sequence). The CDR3 has 17 residues. Trimming cost V 5 bases and J 2 bases, with 20 bases left between them. This sequence originates from a man aged 18 to 29 in good health. Some clones in this sample may be carry-over from other donors' samples. The rearrangement joins TRBV19 to TRBJ2-3; TRBD1 or TRBD2 may be the D gene (5 bases each). Material for sequencing was naive CD8+ T cells from PBMCs. CDR3 region: CASSPLPGRASTDTQYF. Written as DNA, the CDR3 is TGTGCCAGTAGTCCTCTTCCGGGACGGGCGTCCACAGATACGCAGTATTTT. Full variable domain (outside the CDR3, taken from reference TRBV19 and TRBJ2-3): DGGITQSPKYLFRKEGQNVTLSCEQNLNHDAMYWYRQDPGQGLRLIYYSQIVNDFQKGDIAEGYSVSREKKESFPLTVTSAQKNPTAFYLCASSPLPGRASTDTQYFGPGTRLTVL.